The clone carrying this T cell receptor (beta chain) was counted a single time. Antigen specificity is unknown. The sample originates from a study of tumor-infiltrating lymphocytes in localized non-small cell lung cancer. At the level of the study: Tumor tissue and non-adjacent uninvolved lung came from each patient.

The data were produced by immunoSEQ multiplex PCR, yet TCRdb's version contains in-frame clones alone and is incomplete. The sample has 20,000 or so clones, approximately 70% seen once. The study, taken as a whole, reports: TCRbeta sequencing showed higher T cell infiltration in tumors than uninvolved lung.

Per germline, CDR1 LNHNV and CDR2 YYDKDF (reference sequence). This CDR3 has 16 amino acids. The V gene lost 1 base and the J gene lost 5 bases, with 16 bases spanning the gap. The sequence was collected from a human donor with non-small cell lung cancer. The specimen was lung tumor tissue. The chain links TRBV15 to TRBJ2-3; the D gene is possibly TRBD1 (6 bases). Here the CDR3 reads CATSRGSGGAVDTQYF. For the CDR3, the DNA is TGTGCCACCAGCAGAGGATCTGGGGGCGCGGTAGATACGCAGTATTTT.